This T cell receptor beta chain was obtained from a study of human T cells and chemical hapten exposure. In the authors' workflow: TCR counts had a median of around 94,000 per sample and spanned about 23,224 to 690,600. A single record per CDR3 protein comes from TCRdb applying MiXCR to the RACE reads. Here the V and J calls rest on TCRdb's processing, not on the authors' analysis. The data show 50,000 or so distinct CDR3 sequences, with roughly 4.2% seen just once and under 6.5% held by the top ten. Stated time point: healthy volunteer bleed at 2 weeks. It was from unfractionated whole blood that total RNA was extracted. This clonotype was detected a few times. The clonotype was recovered from a human donor in good health. Some clones in this sample may be carry-over from other donors' samples. Sequenced material: whole blood.

The CDR3 loop is CASIGWTSGSYEQYF. The CDR3 DNA reads TGTGCCAGCATCGGGTGGACTAGCGGGAGCTACGAGCAGTACTTC. V gene TRBV28 combines with J gene TRBJ2-7, with 13 positions matching TRBD2. The V and J ends lost 7 bases and 3 bases, in that order; junction bases with no gene match: 6. This CDR3 has 15 residues. Germline values: CDR1 MDHEN, CDR2 SYDVKM. The variable domain in full, completed from reference TRBV28 and TRBJ2-7, reads DVKVTQSSRYLVKRTGEKVFLECVQDMDHENMFWYRQDPGLGLRLIYFSYDVKMKEKGDIPEGYSVSREKKERFSLILESASTNQTSMYLCASIGWTSGSYEQYFGPGTRLTVT.